This T cell receptor (beta chain) was profiled in a study of monozygotic twins with inflammatory bowel disease. On this clonotype itself: Its matching antigen is unknown.

This CDR3 spans 16 amino acids. TCRdb reprocessed the 5' RACE reads and keeps a single row for each CDR3 protein, giving no DNA. The sample has fewer than 200,000 distinct CDR3 sequences. The study, taken as a whole, reports: It was observed that concordant and discordant twins did not differ in repertoire similarity, possibly given limited power.

The source of this sequence is a human donor with ulcerative colitis or Crohn's disease, or a healthy co-twin of an affected twin (not recorded which). Sequencing input: blood. The chain joins TRBV12-3 or TRBV12-4 to TRBJ2-3; with no DNA, the TCRdb D assignment of TRBD1 cannot be verified. CDR3 loop: CASSVYRGRSTDTQYF.